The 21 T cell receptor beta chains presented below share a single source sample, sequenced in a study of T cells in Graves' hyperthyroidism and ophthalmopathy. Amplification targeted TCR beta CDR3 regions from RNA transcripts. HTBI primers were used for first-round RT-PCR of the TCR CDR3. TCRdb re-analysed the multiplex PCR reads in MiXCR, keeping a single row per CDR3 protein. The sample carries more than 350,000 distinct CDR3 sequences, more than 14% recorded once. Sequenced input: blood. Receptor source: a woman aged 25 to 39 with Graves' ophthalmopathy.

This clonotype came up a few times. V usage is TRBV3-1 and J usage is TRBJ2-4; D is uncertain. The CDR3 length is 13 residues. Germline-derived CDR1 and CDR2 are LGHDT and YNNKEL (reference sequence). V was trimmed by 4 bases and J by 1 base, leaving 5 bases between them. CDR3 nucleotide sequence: TGTGCCAGCAGCCTTAGGGCCAAAAACATTCAGTACTTC. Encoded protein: CASSLRAKNIQYF.

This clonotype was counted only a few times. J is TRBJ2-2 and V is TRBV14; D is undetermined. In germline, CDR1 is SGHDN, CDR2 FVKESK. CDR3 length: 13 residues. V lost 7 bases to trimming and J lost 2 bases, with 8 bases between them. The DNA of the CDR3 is TGTGCCAGCACGCCGGTAAACACCGGGGAGCTGTTTTTT. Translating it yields CASTPVNTGELFF.

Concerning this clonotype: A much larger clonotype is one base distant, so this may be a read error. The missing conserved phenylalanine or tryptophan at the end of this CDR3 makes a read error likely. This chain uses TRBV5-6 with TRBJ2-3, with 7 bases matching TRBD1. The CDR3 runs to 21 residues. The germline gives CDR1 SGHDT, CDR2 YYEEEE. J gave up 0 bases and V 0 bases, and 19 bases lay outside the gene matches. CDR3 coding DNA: TGTGCCAGCAGCTTGGCCACCCCACGACAGGGCTACCTTTCTAGCACAGATACGCAGTATTCT. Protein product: CASSLATPRQGYLSSTDTQYS.

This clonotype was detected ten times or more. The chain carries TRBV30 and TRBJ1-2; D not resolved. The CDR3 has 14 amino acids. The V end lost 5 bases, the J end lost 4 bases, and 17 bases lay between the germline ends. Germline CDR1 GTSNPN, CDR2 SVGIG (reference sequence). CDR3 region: CAWGVAGGFYGYTF. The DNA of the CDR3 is TGTGCCTGGGGGGTGGCCGGTGGGTTCTATGGCTACACCTTC.

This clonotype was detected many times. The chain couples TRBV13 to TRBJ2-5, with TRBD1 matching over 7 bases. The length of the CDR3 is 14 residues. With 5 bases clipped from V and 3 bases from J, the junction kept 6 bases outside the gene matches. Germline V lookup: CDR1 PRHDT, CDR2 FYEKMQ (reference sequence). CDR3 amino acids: CASSTLGQEETQYF. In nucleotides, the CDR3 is TGTGCCAGCAGCACCCTCGGACAGGAAGAGACCCAGTACTTC.

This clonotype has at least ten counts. The CDR3 DNA reads as TGTGCCAGCAGCCTTGACGGATCTTTGGGAGCTTTCTTT. The encoded protein is CASSLDGSLGAFF. The V call is TRBV7-9, the J call TRBJ1-1; D ambiguous. V was pared by 5 bases and J by 10 bases, with 17 bases between. This CDR3 has 13 residues. Germline CDR1 and CDR2: SEHNR and FQNEAQ (reference sequence).

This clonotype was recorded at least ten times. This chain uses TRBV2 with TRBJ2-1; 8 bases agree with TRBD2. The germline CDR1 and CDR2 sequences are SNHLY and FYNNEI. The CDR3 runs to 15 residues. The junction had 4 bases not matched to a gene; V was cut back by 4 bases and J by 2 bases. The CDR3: CASSGSGGAYNEQFF. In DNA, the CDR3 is TGTGCCAGCAGTGGAAGCGGGGGAGCCTACAATGAGCAGTTCTTC.

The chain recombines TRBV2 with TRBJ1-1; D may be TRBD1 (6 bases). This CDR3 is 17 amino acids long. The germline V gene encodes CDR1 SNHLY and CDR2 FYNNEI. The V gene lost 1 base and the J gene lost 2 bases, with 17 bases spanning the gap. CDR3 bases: TGTGCCAGCAGTGAAGAGCCTATGGGCGGGGGCAACACTGAAGCTTTCTTT. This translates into CASSEEPMGGGNTEAFF.

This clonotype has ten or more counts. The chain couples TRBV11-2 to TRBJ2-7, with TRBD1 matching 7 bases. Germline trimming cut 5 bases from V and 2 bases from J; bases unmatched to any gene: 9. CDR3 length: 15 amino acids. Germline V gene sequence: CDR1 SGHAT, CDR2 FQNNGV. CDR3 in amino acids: CASSDVGQWTYEQYF. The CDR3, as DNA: TGTGCCAGCAGCGACGTGGGACAGTGGACCTACGAGCAGTACTTC.

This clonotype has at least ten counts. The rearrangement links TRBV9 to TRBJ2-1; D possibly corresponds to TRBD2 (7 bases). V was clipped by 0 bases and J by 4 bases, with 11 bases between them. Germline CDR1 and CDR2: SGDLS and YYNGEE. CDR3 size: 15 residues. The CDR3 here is CASSVAEGGYNEQFF. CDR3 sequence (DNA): TGTGCCAGCAGCGTAGCGGAGGGGGGGTACAATGAGCAGTTCTTC.

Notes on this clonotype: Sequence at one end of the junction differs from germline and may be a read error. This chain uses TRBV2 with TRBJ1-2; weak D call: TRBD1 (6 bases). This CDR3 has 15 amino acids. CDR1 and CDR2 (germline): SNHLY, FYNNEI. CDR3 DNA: TGTGCCACCAGTGATGCATCCACAGGGCCCTATGGCTACACCTTC. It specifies CATSDASTGPYGYTF. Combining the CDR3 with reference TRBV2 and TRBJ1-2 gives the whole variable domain EPEVTQTPSHQVTQMGQEVILRCVPISNHLYFYWYRQILGQKVEFLVSFYNNEISEKSEIFDDQFSVERPDGSNFTLKIRSTKLEDSAMYFCATSDASTGPYGYTFGSGTRLTVV.

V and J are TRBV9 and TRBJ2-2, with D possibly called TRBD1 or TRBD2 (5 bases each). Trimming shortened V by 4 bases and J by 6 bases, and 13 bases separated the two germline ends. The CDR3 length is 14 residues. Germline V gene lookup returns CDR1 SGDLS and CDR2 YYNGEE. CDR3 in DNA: TGTGCCAGCAGCCCTATCCTGGGGGCCGGGGAGCTGTTTTTT. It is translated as CASSPILGAGELFF.

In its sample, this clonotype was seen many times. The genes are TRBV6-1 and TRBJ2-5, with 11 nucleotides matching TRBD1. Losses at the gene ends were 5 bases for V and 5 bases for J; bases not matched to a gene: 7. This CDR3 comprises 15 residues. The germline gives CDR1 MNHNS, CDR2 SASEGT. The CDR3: CASSQFGQGAETQYF. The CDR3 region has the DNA TGTGCCAGCAGTCAATTCGGACAGGGGGCTGAGACCCAGTACTTC.

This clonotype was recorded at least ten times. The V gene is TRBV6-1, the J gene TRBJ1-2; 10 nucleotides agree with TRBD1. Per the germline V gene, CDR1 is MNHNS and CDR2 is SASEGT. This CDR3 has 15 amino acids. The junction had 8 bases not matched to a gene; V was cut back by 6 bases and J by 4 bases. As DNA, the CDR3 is TGTGCCAGCAGCCGTGGGACAGGGGATATCTATGGCTACACCTTC. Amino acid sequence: CASSRGTGDIYGYTF.

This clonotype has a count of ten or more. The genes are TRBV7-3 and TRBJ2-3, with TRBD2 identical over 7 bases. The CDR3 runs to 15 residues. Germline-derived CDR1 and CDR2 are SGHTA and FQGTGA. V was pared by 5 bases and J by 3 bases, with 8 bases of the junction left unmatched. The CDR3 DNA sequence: TGTGCCAGCAGCCTGGACTCCGGGGGGACAGATACGCAGTATTTT. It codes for CASSLDSGGTDTQYF.

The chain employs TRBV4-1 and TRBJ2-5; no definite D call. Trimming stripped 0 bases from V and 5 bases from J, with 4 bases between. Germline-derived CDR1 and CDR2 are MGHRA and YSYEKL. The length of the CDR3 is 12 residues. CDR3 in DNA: TGCGCCAGCAGCCAAGAAGGGGAGACCCAGTACTTC. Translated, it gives CASSQEGETQYF.

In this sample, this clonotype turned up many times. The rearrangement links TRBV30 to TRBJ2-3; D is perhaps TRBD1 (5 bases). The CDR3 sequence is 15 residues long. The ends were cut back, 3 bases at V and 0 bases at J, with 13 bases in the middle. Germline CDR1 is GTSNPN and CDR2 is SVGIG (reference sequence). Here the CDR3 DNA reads TGTGCCTGGAGACCAGGGCAGGCCAGCACAGATACGCAGTATTTT. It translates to CAWRPGQASTDTQYF. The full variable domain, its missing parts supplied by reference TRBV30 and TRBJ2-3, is SQTIHQWPATLVQPVGSPLSLECTVEGTSNPNLYWYRQAAGRGLQLLFYSVGIGQISSEVPQNLSASRPQDRQFILSSKKLLLSDSGFYLCAWRPGQASTDTQYFGPGTRLTVL.

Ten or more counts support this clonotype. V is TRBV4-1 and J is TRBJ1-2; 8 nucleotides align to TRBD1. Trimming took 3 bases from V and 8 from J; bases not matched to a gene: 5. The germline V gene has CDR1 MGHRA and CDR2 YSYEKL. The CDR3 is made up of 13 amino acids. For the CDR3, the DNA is TGCGCCAGCAGCCACAGGACAGGGTACGGCTACACCTTC. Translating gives CASSHRTGYGYTF.

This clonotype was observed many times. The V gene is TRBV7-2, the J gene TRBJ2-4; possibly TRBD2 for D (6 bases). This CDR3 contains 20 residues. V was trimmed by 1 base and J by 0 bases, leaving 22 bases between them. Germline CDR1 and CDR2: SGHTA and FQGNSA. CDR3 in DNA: TGTGCCAGCAGCTTAGTCCCAGGGCAATTGGGGGGACTAGCCAAAAACATTCAGTACTTC. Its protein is CASSLVPGQLGGLAKNIQYF.

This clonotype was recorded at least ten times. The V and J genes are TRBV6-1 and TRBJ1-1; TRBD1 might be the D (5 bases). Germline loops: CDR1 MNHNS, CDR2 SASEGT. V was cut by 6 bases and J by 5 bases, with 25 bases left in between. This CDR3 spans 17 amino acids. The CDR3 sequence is CASSRRGRGGLTTEAFF. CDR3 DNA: TGTGCCAGCAGCCGCCGTGGGAGGGGAGGGCTAACAACTGAAGCTTTCTTT.

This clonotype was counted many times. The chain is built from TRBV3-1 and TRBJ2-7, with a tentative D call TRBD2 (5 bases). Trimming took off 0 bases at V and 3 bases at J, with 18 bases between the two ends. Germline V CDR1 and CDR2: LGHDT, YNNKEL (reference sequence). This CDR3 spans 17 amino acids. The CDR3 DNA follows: TGTGCCAGCAGCCAAGATCACTCGGGTGGAGGCAGCTACGAGCAGTACTTC. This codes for CASSQDHSGGGSYEQYF.